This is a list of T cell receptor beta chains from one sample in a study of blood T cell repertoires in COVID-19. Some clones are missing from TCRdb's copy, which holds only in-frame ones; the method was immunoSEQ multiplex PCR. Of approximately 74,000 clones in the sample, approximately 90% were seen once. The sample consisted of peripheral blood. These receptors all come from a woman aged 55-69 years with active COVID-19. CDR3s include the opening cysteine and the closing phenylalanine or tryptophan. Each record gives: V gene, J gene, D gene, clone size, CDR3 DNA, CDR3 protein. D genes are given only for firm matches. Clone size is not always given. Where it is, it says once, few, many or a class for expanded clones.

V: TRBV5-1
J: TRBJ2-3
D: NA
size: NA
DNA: TGCGCCAGCAGCTTGGGGAGGGCCGAGGGAGATACGCAGTATTTT
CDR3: CASSLGRAEGDTQYF

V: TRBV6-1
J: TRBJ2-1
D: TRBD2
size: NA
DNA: TGTGCCAGCAGTGTCGGACTAGCGGGAGTAGGTAATGAGCAGTTCTTC
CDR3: CASSVGLAGVGNEQFF

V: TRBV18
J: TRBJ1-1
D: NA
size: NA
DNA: TGTGCCAGCTCACCACCGGTGGGGAGGGCTTTCTTT
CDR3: CASSPPVGRAFF

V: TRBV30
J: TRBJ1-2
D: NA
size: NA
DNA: TGTGCCTGGAGTGTGGCCTCAAGTAACTATGGCTACACCTTC
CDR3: CAWSVASSNYGYTF

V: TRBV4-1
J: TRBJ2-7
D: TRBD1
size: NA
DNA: TGCGCCAGCAGCTCACCAAGGGACAGGGGGCTTCGAGAGCAGTACTTC
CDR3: CASSSPRDRGLREQYF

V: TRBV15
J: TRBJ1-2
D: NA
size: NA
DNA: TGTGCCACCAGCAGAGATGCAGGGGTGGTTCTCTATGGCTACACCTTC
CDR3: CATSRDAGVVLYGYTF

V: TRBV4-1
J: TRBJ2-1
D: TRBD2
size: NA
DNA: TGCGCCAGCAGCCGTAGCGGGGCCTACAATGAGCAGTTCTTC
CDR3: CASSRSGAYNEQFF

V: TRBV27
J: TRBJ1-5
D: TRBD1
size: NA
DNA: TGTGCCAGCAGTCCCGGGACAGGGGCGAATCAGCCCCAGCATTTT
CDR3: CASSPGTGANQPQHF

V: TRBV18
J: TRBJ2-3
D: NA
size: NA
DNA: TGTGCCAGCTCGCGGATTTCCACAGATACGCAGTATTTT
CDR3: CASSRISTDTQYF

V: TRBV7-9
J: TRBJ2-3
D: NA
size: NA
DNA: TGTGCCAGCAGCTTAGGCCAGGCTGCAGATACGCAGTATTTT
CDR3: CASSLGQAADTQYF

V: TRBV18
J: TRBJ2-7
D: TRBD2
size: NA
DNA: TGTGCCAGCTCACCACCGGGACTACAGCACGAGCAGTACTTC
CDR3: CASSPPGLQHEQYF

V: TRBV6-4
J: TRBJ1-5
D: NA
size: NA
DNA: TGTGCCAGCCGCGCGACAGGCTATAGCAATCAGCCCCAGCATTTT
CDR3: CASRATGYSNQPQHF

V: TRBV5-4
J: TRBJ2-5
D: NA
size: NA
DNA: TGTGCCAGCAGTTACTTAGCGGAGAACCAAGAGACCCAGTACTTC
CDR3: CASSYLAENQETQYF

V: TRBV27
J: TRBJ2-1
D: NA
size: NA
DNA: TGTGCCAGCAGTTCTGCTAGCATCCATGAGCAGTTCTTC
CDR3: CASSSASIHEQFF

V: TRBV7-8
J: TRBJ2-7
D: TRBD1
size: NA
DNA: TGTGCCAGCAGCTTGGTGACAGGGGGCGCCGAGCAGTACTTC
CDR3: CASSLVTGGAEQYF

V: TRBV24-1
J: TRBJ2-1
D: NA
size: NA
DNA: TGTGCCACCAGTGATTTGGGCAGAGGGGGTTTGCAATCTGAGCAGTTCTTC
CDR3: CATSDLGRGGLQSEQFF

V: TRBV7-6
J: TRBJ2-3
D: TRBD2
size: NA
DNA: TGTGCCAGCAGCCCCCGCCCTAGCGGCTATTCCTGGGGGCAGTATTTT
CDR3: CASSPRPSGYSWGQYF

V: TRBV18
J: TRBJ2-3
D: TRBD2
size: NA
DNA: TGTGCCAGCTCACCGGGACTAGCGGGAGCGTTTCCGCAGTATTTT
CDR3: CASSPGLAGAFPQYF

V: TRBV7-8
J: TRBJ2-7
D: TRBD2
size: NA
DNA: TGTGCCAGCAGCTCTTCTCGACTAGCGGGACTTCACGAGCAGTACTTC
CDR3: CASSSSRLAGLHEQYF

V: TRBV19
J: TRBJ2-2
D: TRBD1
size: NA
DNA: TGTGCCAGTAGAGACAGGGGGCGGACGGGGGCCACCGGGGAGCTGTTTTTT
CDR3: CASRDRGRTGATGELFF

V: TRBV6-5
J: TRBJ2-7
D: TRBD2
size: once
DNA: TGTGCCAGCAGGAGCGGGAGTTCCTACGAGCAGTACTTC
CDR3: CASRSGSSYEQYF

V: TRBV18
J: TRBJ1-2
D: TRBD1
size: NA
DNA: TGTGCCAGCTCACCACCCCCCGACAGGGTGAATGGCTACACCTTC
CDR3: CASSPPPDRVNGYTF

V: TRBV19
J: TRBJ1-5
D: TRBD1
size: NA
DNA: TGTGCCAGTAGGAGGGACAGGGGCGGCAATCAGCCCCAGCATTTT
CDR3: CASRRDRGGNQPQHF

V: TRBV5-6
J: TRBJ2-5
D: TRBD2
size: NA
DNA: TGTGCCAGCAGCGGCACTAGCGGGGGAGAGACCCAGTACTTC
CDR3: CASSGTSGGETQYF

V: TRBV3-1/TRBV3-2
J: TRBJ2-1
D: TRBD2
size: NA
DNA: TGTGCCAGCAGCCTCGGGACTATTAAGTATAATGAGCAGTTCTTC
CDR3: CASSLGTIKYNEQFF

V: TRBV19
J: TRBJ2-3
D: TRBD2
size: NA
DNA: TGTGCCAGTAGTCTAAGCGGGAGCCCCACAGATACGCAGTATTTT
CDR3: CASSLSGSPTDTQYF

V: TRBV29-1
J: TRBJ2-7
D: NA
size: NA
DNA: TGCAGCGTTGAGTTTTCCCAGGGCTCTACCTCCTACGAGCAGTACTTC
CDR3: CSVEFSQGSTSYEQYF

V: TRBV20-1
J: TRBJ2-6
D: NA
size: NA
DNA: TGCAGTGCTAGTAAGGGGGTCCTCGCATCTGGGGCCAACGTCCTGACTTTC
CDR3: CSASKGVLASGANVLTF

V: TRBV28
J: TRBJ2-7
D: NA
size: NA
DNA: TGTGCCAGCATGGAGGGCAGGGTGGGGGAGCAGTACTTC
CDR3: CASMEGRVGEQYF

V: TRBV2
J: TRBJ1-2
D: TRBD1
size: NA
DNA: TGTGCCAGCAGTCCAGGGGGCGGAGGCTATGGCTACACCTTC
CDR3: CASSPGGGGYGYTF

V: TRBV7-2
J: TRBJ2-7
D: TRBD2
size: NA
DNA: TGTGCCAGCAGCTTAGGCCCTACGTGGGTAGCGGGAGGGGAGCAGTACTTC
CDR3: CASSLGPTWVAGGEQYF

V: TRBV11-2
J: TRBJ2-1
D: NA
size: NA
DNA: TGTGCCAGCAGCCCCAGGACTGTGGGGAATGAGCAGTTCTTC
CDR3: CASSPRTVGNEQFF

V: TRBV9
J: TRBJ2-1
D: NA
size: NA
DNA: TGTGCCAGCAGCGCAGCGATCGGGTCGTACAATGAGCAGTTCTTC
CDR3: CASSAAIGSYNEQFF

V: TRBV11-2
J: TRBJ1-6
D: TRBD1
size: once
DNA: TGTGCCAGCAGCCAGGACAGGGGGCTCGGCAATTCACCCCTCCACTTT
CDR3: CASSQDRGLGNSPLHF

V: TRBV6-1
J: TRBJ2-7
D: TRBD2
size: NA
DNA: TGTGCCAGCAGTGAAATTACGGGAGGCGGGGGAGAGCAGTACTTC
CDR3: CASSEITGGGGEQYF

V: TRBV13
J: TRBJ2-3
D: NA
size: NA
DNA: TGTGCCAGCAGCTTATATAAGGGGCGCGCAGATACGCAGTATTTT
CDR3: CASSLYKGRADTQYF

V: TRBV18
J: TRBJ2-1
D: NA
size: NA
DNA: TGTGCCAGCTCACCAGGCGTACGGAGCTCCTACAATGAGCAGTTCTTC
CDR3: CASSPGVRSSYNEQFF